These T cell receptor beta chains were read from a single sample in a study of blood T cell repertoires in COVID-19. TCRdb's table, derived via immunoSEQ multiplex PCR, lists solely in-frame clones and lacks some. The repertoire holds 300,000 or so clones, with about 90% as singletons. The sequenced material came from peripheral blood. All receptors derive from a woman aged 25 to 45 with COVID-19, enrolled during active disease. Both conserved end residues are part of each CDR3. The order of the fields is D gene, J gene, V gene, clone size, CDR3 DNA, CDR3 protein. D genes are given only for firm matches. A row's size may be missing; if present it is once, few, many or a size class.

TRBD1	TRBJ2-1	TRBV11-2	.	TGTGCCAGCAGCTTAGATCCTCAGGGGGCTTTATACAATGAGCAGTTCTTC	CASSLDPQGALYNEQFF
.	TRBJ1-1	TRBV25-1	.	TGTGCCAGCGCTAAATCCGGGGGGACTGAAGCTTTCTTT	CASAKSGGTEAFF
TRBD2	TRBJ2-1	TRBV27	.	TGTGCCAGCAGTCCCCGACTAGCGGGAGGGTGGAATGAGCAGTTCTTC	CASSPRLAGGWNEQFF
TRBD2	TRBJ2-7	TRBV11-2	.	TGTGCCAGCAGCCCGATGGGACTAGCCGCCGTCGAGCAGTACTTC	CASSPMGLAAVEQYF
.	TRBJ2-5	TRBV27	.	TGTGCCAGCAGCTCCTCTTACAGTGAGACCCAGTACTTC	CASSSSYSETQYF
TRBD1	TRBJ1-2	TRBV19	.	TGTGCCAGTAGTATAGTATCGGGACAGCTTAACTATGGCTACACCTTC	CASSIVSGQLNYGYTF
TRBD1	TRBJ1-1	TRBV7-9	.	TGTGCCAGCAGCTCACCGACAGGGAAGAACACTGAAGCTTTCTTT	CASSSPTGKNTEAFF
TRBD1	TRBJ1-5	TRBV28	.	TGTGCCAGCGGGGGACAGGGGCGCAATCAGCCCCAGCATTTT	CASGGQGRNQPQHF
TRBD2	TRBJ2-2	TRBV7-3	.	TGTGCCAGCAGCTTAACGGGCGGGAGGGCGTACACCGGGGAGCTGTTTTTT	CASSLTGGRAYTGELFF
TRBD2	TRBJ2-7	TRBV6-2/TRBV6-3	.	TGTGCCAGCAGTTACCGGGTAGCGGGAGAATACGAGCAGTACTTC	CASSYRVAGEYEQYF
.	TRBJ1-4	TRBV12-5	.	TGTGCTAGTGCACCGTCTCTGGGCAGGGGAAACGAAAAACTGTTTTTT	CASAPSLGRGNEKLFF
.	TRBJ1-3	TRBV7-2	.	TGTGCCAGCAGCCCCCGGTCCTCGTCTTCTGGAAACACCATATATTTT	CASSPRSSSSGNTIYF
TRBD2	TRBJ2-3	TRBV27	.	TGTGCCAGCAGTCGAACAAGCGGGGGGGGCACAGATACGCAGTATTTT	CASSRTSGGGTDTQYF
TRBD1	TRBJ1-4	TRBV5-1	.	TGCGCCAGCAGCGGGGGACAGACAGATGGTGAAAAACTGTTTTTT	CASSGGQTDGEKLFF
.	TRBJ2-5	TRBV5-6	.	TGTGCCAGCAGCTCTACAGGGATCCTGTACCAAGAGACCCAGTACTTC	CASSSTGILYQETQYF
TRBD1	TRBJ1-2	TRBV15	.	TGTGCCACCAGCAGCGGGACAGGGGGAAGGTCCTATGGCTACACCTTC	CATSSGTGGRSYGYTF
.	TRBJ1-5	TRBV30	.	TGTGCCTGGAGTGTTTCGAGGACAGTGAGCCCTTCGTATAGCAATCAGCCCCAGCATTTT	CAWSVSRTVSPSYSNQPQHF
.	TRBJ1-2	TRBV20-1	once	TGCATGGGCTCCTATGGCTACACCTTC	CMGSYGYTF
TRBD1	TRBJ1-2	TRBV7-7	once	TGTGCCAGCAGCCCCGGGACAGATTCGTACTATGGCTACACCTTC	CASSPGTDSYYGYTF
TRBD1	TRBJ1-5	TRBV15	.	TGTGCCACCACCCCAGGGGGTTTAAACAATCAGCCCCAGCATTTT	CATTPGGLNNQPQHF
TRBD1	TRBJ1-5	TRBV10-2	.	TGCGCCAGCAGGACAGGGGACAATCAGCCCCAGCATTTT	CASRTGDNQPQHF
TRBD2	TRBJ2-7	TRBV7-2	.	TGTGCCAGCAGCACAGTGGGCTCTAGCGGGAGTTTCGCCTACGAGCAGTACTTC	CASSTVGSSGSFAYEQYF
.	TRBJ1-1	TRBV25-1	.	TGTGCCAGCAGTGAATTGACAGGAGGGAACACTGAAGCTTTCTTT	CASSELTGGNTEAFF
.	TRBJ1-3	TRBV6-5	.	TGTGCCAGCAGCCGACCAGGTAACTCTGGAAACACCATATATTTT	CASSRPGNSGNTIYF
TRBD1	TRBJ1-5	TRBV6-1	.	TGTGCCAGCAGTGAACAAACAGGGGTTCCGTATCAGCCCCAGCATTTT	CASSEQTGVPYQPQHF
TRBD1	TRBJ2-1	TRBV18	.	TGTGCCAGCTCACCCGACAGGGGGCTTGACAATGAGCAGTTCTTC	CASSPDRGLDNEQFF
TRBD2	TRBJ2-1	TRBV19	.	TGTGCCAGTAGTCTTAGGACTAGCGGGATAAAAAATGAGCAGTTCTTC	CASSLRTSGIKNEQFF
TRBD1	TRBJ1-1	TRBV6-2/TRBV6-3	.	TGTGCCAGCAGCCCTGACAAGGACAGGGGGTACACTGAAGCTTTCTTT	CASSPDKDRGYTEAFF
.	TRBJ2-1	TRBV7-3	many	TGTGCCAGCAGCTTAGAGAGGGCTAGCGTCAATGAGCAGTTCTTC	CASSLERASVNEQFF
.	TRBJ2-7	TRBV10-3	once	TGTGCCATCAGTGAGGCGGGGACCCCCTACGAGCAGTACTTC	CAISEAGTPYEQYF
TRBD2	TRBJ2-5	TRBV3-1/TRBV3-2	.	TGTGCCAGCAGCCAAGCGGGAGGGGGAGAGACCCAGTACTTC	CASSQAGGGETQYF